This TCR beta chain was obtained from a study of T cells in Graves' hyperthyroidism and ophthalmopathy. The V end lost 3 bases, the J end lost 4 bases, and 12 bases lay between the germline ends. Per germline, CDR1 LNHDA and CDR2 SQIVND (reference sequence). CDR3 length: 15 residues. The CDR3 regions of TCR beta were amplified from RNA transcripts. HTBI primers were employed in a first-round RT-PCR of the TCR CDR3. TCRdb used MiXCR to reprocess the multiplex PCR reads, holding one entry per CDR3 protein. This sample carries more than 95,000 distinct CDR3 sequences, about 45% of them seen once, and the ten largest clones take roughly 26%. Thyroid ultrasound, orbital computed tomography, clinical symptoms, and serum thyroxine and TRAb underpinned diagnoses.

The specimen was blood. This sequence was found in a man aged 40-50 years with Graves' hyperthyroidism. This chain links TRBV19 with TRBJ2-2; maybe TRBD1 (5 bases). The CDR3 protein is CASSIGQGGTGELFF. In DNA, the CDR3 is TGTGCCAGTAGTATCGGCCAGGGCGGCACCGGGGAGCTGTTTTTT.